Detailed here is one T cell receptor (beta chain). The data stem from a study of T cell changes during pregnancy in multiple sclerosis. Sequencing used immunoSEQ multiplex PCR; TCRdb keeps in-frame clones, though not all of them. The top ten clones hold about 1.5% of a sample with 35,000 to 50,000 clones, roughly 88% of them seen once. The receptor was derived from a female donor with multiple sclerosis, enrolled in a pregnancy study. Sequencing was performed on PBMCs (not recorded whether the cells were cultured).

The chain's CDR3 is CASSADQGENTEAFF. The CDR3 DNA reads as TGCGCCAGCAGCGCAGATCAGGGGGAGAACACTGAAGCTTTCTTT. The gene calls are TRBV5-1 and TRBJ1-1; 7 bases are shared with TRBD1. This CDR3 has 15 residues. V shed 4 bases, J shed 1 base, and the junction held 7 bases outside the gene matches. From germline, CDR1 is SGHRS and CDR2 YFSETQ.